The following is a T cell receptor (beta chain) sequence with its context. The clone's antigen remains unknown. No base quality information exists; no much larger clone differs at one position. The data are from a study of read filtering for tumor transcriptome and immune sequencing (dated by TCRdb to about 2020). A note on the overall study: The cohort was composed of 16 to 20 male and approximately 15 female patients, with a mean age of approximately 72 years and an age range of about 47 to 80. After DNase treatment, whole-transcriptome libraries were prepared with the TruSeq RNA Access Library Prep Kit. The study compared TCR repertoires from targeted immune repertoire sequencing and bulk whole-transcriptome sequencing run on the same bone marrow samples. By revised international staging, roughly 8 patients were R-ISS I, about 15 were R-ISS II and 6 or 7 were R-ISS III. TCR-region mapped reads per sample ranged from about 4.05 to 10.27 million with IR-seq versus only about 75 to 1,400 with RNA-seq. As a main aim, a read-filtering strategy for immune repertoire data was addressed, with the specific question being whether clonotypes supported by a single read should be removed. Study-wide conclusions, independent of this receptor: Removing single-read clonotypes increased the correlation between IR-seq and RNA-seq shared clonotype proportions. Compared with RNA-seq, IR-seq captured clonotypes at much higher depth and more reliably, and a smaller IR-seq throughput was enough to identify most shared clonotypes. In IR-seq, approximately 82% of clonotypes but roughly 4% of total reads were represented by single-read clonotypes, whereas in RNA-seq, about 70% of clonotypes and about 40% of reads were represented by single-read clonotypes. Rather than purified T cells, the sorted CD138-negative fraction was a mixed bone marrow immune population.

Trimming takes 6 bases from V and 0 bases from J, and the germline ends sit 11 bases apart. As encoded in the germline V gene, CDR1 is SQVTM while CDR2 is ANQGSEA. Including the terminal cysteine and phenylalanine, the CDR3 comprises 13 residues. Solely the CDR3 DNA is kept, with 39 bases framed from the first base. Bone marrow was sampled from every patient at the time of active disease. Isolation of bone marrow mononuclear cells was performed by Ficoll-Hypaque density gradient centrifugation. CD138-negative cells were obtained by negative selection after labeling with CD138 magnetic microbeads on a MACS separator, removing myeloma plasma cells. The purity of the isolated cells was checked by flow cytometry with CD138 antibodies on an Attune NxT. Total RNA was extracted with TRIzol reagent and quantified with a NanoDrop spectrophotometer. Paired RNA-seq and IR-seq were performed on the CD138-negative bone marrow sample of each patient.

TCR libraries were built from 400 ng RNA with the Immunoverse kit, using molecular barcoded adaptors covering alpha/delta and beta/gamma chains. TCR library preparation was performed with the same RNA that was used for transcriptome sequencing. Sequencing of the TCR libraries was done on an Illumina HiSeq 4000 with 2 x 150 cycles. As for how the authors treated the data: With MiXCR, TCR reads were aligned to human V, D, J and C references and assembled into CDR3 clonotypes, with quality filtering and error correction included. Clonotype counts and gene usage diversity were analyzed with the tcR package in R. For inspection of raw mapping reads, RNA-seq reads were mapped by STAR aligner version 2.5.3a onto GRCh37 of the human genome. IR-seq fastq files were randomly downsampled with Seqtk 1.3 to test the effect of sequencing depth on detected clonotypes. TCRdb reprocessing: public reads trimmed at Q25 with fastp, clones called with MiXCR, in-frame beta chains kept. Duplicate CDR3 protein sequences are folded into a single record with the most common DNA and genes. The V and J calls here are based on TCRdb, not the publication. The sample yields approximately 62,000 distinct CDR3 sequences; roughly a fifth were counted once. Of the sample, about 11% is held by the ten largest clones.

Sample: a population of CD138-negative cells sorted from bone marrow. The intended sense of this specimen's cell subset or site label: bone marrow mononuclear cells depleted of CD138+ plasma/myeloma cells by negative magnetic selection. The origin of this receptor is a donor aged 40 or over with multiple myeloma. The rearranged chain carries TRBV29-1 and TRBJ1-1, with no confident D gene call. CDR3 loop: CSVRPDLNTEAFF. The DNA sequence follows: TGCAGCGTCCGCCCCGACTTGAACACTGAAGCTTTCTTT.